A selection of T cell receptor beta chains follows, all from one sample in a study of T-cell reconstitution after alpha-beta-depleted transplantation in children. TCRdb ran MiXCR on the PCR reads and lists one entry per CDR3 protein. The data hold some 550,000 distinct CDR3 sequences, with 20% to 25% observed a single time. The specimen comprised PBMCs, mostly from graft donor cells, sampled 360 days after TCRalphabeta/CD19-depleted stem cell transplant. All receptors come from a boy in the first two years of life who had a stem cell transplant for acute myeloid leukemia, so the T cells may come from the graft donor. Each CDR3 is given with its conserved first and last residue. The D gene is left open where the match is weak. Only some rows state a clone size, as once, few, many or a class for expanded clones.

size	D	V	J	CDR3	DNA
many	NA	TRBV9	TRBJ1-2	CASSVGTYGYTF	TGTGCCAGCAGCGTAGGAACGTATGGCTACACCTTC
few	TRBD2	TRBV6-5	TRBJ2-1	CASSYGRGNEQFF	TGTGCCAGCAGTTACGGGAGGGGCAATGAGCAGTTCTTC
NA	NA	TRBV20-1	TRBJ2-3	CSARTVHTPDTQYF	TGCAGTGCTAGGACGGTCCATACCCCCGATACGCAGTATTTT
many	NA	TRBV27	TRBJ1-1	CASSLGGARTEAFF	TGTGCCAGCAGTTTAGGGGGGGCGCGCACTGAAGCTTTCTTT
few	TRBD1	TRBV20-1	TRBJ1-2	CSAPPVDRVYGYTF	TGCAGTGCTCCTCCCGTGGACAGGGTGTATGGCTACACCTTC
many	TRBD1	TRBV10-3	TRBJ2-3	CAISPPRTGTRTDTQYF	TGTGCCATCAGTCCACCTAGGACAGGTACACGCACAGATACGCAGTATTTT
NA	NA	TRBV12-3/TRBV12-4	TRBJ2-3	CASSFELAGLRDTQYF	TGTGCCAGCAGTTTTGAGTTGGCGGGGCTTAGGGATACGCAGTATTTT
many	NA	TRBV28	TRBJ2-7	CASSFTAPRHEQYF	TGTGCCAGCAGTTTCACAGCCCCCCGGCACGAGCAGTACTTC
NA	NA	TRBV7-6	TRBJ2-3	CAIVRAGSSTDTQYF	TGTGCCATCGTGCGCGCGGGGAGCAGCACAGATACGCAGTATTTT
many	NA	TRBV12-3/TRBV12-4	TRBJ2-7	CATSPRGRGSYEQYF	TGTGCCACCTCACCCCGGGGCAGGGGCTCCTACGAGCAGTACTTC
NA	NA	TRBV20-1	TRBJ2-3	CSARDPPDPTDTQYF	TGCAGTGCTAGAGATCCGCCGGACCCCACAGATACGCAGTATTTT
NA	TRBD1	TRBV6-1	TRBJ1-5	CASSARSSGGNQPQHF	TGTGCCAGCAGTGCAAGATCATCAGGGGGGAATCAGCCCCAGCATTTT
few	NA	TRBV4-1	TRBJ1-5	CASSQDPDRNQPQHF	TGCGCCAGCAGCCAAGACCCAGACAGGAATCAGCCCCAGCATTTT
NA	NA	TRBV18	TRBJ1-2	CASSGEVPGYTF	TGTGCCAGCTCCGGTGAGGTTCCTGGCTACACCTTC
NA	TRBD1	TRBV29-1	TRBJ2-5	CSVTPGQASQETQYF	TGCAGCGTCACTCCGGGACAGGCGTCCCAAGAGACCCAGTACTTC
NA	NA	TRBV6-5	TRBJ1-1	CASSYRDVNTEAFF	TGTGCCAGCAGTTACCGGGATGTAAACACTGAAGCTTTCTTT
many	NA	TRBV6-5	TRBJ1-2	CASSYEAVGGYTF	TGTGCCAGCAGTTACGAGGCAGTCGGTGGCTACACCTTC
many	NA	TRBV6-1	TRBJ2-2	CASSPPGRGPSTTGELFF	TGTGCCAGCAGCCCACCGGGGAGGGGGCCTAGTACTACCGGGGAGCTGTTTTTT
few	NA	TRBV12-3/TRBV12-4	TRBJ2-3	CASSLHSNTDTQYF	TGTGCCAGCAGTTTACACTCCAACACAGATACGCAGTATTTT
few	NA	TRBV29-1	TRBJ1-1	CSVGPRMNTEAFF	TGCAGCGTTGGGCCGCGCATGAACACTGAAGCTTTCTTT
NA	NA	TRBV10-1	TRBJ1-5	CASSESSRQSNQPQHF	TGCGCCAGCAGTGAGTCGTCGAGGCAGAGCAATCAGCCCCAGCATTTT
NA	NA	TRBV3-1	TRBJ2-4	CASSQVGARYVQYF	TGTGCCAGCAGCCAAGTGGGGGCGCGCTACGTTCAGTACTTC
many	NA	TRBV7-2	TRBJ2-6	CASSFAGGSGANVLTF	TGTGCCAGCAGCTTCGCAGGCGGGTCTGGGGCCAACGTCCTGACTTTC
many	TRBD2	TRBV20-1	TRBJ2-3	CSASIASGGRSTDTQYF	TGCAGTGCTAGTATCGCTAGCGGGGGGCGGAGCACAGATACGCAGTATTTT
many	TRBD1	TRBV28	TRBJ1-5	CASSLAGQGSNQPQHF	TGTGCCAGCAGTTTAGCCGGACAGGGCAGCAATCAGCCCCAGCATTTT
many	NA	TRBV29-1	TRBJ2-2	CSVGRGGTGELFF	TGCAGCGTCGGTCGTGGGGGAACCGGGGAGCTGTTTTTT
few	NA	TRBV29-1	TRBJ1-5	CSARLDLDQPQHF	TGCAGCGCCCGGCTAGACCTTGATCAGCCCCAGCATTTT
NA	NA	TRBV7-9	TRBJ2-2	CASSTSNTGELFF	TGTGCCAGCAGCACGTCGAACACCGGGGAGCTGTTTTTT
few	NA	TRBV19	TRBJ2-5	CATTLKGDVETQYF	TGTGCCACTACCCTCAAGGGCGACGTGGAGACCCAGTACTTC
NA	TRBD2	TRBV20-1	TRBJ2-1	CSARDGRHRGGINEQFF	TGCAGTGCTAGAGATGGGCGCCATCGGGGGGGCATCAATGAGCAGTTCTTC
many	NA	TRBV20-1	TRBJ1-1	CSAEKENTEAFF	TGCAGTGCTGAGAAAGAAAACACTGAAGCTTTCTTT
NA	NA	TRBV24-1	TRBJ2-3	CATSEGSRRTQYF	TGTGCCACCAGTGAGGGGAGCCGCAGGACGCAGTATTTT
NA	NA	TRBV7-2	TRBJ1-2	CASSPGRIYYGYTF	TGTGCCAGCAGCCCGGGACGGATTTACTATGGCTACACCTTC
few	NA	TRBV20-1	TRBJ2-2	CSAPTAATNTGELFF	TGCAGTGCTCCGACAGCAGCCACGAACACCGGGGAGCTGTTTTTT
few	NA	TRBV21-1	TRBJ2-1	CASKGLAGDNEQFF	TGTGCCAGCAAGGGACTAGCGGGGGACAATGAGCAGTTCTTC
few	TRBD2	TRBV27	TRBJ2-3	CASSRRGLAGGPTDTQYF	TGTGCCAGCAGCCGCCGGGGACTAGCGGGGGGTCCCACAGATACGCAGTATTTT
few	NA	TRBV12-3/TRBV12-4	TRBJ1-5	CASSPVGAEKQPQHF	TGTGCCAGCAGTCCCGTAGGGGCCGAAAAACAGCCCCAGCATTTT
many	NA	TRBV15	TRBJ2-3	CATSIGLGLSPTDTQYF	TGTGCCACCAGCATAGGGCTCGGGCTTTCTCCGACGGATACGCAGTATTTT
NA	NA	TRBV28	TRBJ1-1	CASSLPSPGDTEAFF	TGTGCCAGCAGTTTACCCAGCCCTGGTGACACTGAAGCTTTCTTT
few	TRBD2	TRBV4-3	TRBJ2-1	CASSQEVGGAHEQFF	TGCGCCAGCAGCCAAGAAGTCGGGGGGGCCCATGAGCAGTTCTTC
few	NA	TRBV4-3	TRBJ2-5	CASSQDRRDETQYF	TGCGCCAGCAGCCAAGATCGGAGGGACGAGACCCAGTACTTC
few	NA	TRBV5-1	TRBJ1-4	CASSLDPGDSEKLFF	TGCGCCAGCAGCTTGGACCCCGGGGATTCGGAAAAACTGTTTTTT